These 21 T cell receptor delta chains originate from one sample sequenced in a study of Vδ1+ human thymocytes. Sequences come from RNA converted to cDNA by reverse transcription. Multiplex PCR used pooled V-gene forward primers and a constant-region reverse primer to amplify CDR3s. TCRdb reprocessed the multiplex PCR reads through CATT. The profile shows about 75,000 delta-chain clones, about 30% of them singletons. Whole-study findings and limits: Highly polyclonal TRG and TRD repertoires with Gaussian CDR3 length distributions appeared in thymus.

Which antigens these TCRs recognize remains unknown. The specimen was Vdelta1+ gamma-delta thymocytes from the thymus. Regarding subset: FACS-sorted CD3+ TCRalphabeta- TCRVdelta1+ TCRVdelta2- thymocytes. The receptors stem from a boy under three years old who had congenital heart surgery.

The chain links TRDV1 to TRDJ1; TRDD3 matches 11 bases. Germline-derived CDR1 and CDR2 are TSWWSYY and QGS. The CDR3 has 22 residues. V trimming: 2 bases; J trimming: 2 bases; junction bases outside the gene matches: 22. The CDR3 DNA is TGTGCTCTTGGGGAAAAACCCCCCTTCCTACAGGACTGGGGGATAGGTACCGATAAACTCATCTTT. Translated, it gives CALGEKPPFLQDWGIGTDKLIF.

The chain joins TRDV1 to TRDJ1; 11 bases are a match to TRDD3. Germline values: CDR1 TSWWSYY, CDR2 QGS. CDR3 length equals 22 residues. J gave up 0 bases and V 9 bases, and 27 bases lay outside the gene matches. The CDR3 is CALEGEMPLGDTRPVYTDKLIF. DNA for the CDR3: TGTGCTCTCGAGGGGGAAATGCCCCTGGGGGATACCCGCCCCGTGTACACCGATAAACTCATCTTT.

The rearrangement joins TRDV1 to TRDJ1; 10 positions match TRDD3. The CDR3 covers 21 residues. Germline CDR1 reads TSWWSYY; CDR2 reads QGS. J lost 4 bases, V lost 2 bases, and 22 bases had no gene match. The CDR3 reads CALGEVPPQYWGIPEGDKLIF. Written as DNA, the CDR3 is TGTGCTCTTGGGGAAGTTCCCCCACAATACTGGGGGATCCCTGAGGGCGATAAACTCATCTTT.

The chain recombines TRDV1 with TRDJ1, with 9 nucleotides matching TRDD2. V gave up 4 bases and J gave up 2 bases; unmatched junction bases: 26. The germline V gene encodes CDR1 TSWWSYY and CDR2 QGS. The CDR3 is 22 amino acids. CDR3 in amino acids: CALGAPLPTAAPCTGLTDKLIF. DNA of the CDR3: TGTGCTCTTGGGGCACCCCTTCCTACCGCTGCACCTTGTACTGGGCTGACCGATAAACTCATCTTT.

This rearrangement joins TRDV1 to TRDJ1, with 8 bases that match TRDD3. The CDR3 extends over 24 amino acids. V lost 1 base, J lost 0 bases, and 28 bases stayed unmatched. From germline, CDR1 is TSWWSYY and CDR2 QGS. The CDR3 loop is CALGERPWPYSEYWGPQYTDKLIF. The DNA of the CDR3 is TGTGCTCTTGGGGAACGCCCATGGCCCTACTCCGAGTACTGGGGGCCCCAGTACACCGATAAACTCATCTTT.

The V and J genes are TRDV2 and TRDJ1; 7 bases agree with TRDD3. Per germline, CDR1 GEAIGNYY and CDR2 EKD. The V and J ends lost 0 bases and 0 bases, in that order; junction bases with no gene match: 12. This CDR3 has 18 amino acids. The CDR3, as DNA: TGTGCCTGTGACACCCTACCGGGGGATCCGGCGTACACCGATAAACTCATCTTT. As protein: CACDTLPGDPAYTDKLIF.

This chain links TRDV1 with TRDJ1; TRDD3 agrees at 12 bases. Germline loops: CDR1 TSWWSYY, CDR2 QGS. J gave up 3 bases and V 0 bases, and 14 bases lay outside the gene matches. The CDR3 extends over 20 amino acids. The CDR3: CALGELRYWGILPAPDKLIF. The CDR3 nucleotides are TGTGCTCTTGGGGAACTGCGATACTGGGGGATACTCCCCGCCCCCGATAAACTCATCTTT.

The chain employs TRDV1 and TRDJ1; 10 bases agree with TRDD3. V shed 5 bases, J shed 0 bases, and the junction held 24 bases outside the gene matches. The CDR3 has 22 amino acids. The V gene's germline CDR1 is TSWWSYY and CDR2 QGS. CDR3 bases: TGTGCTCTTGGGAACCCCCCTTCCCGTACTGGGGGATGGCCTCCTTACACCGATAAACTCATCTTT. This gives the protein CALGNPPSRTGGWPPYTDKLIF.

This clone was counted a few times. The chain joins TRDV2 to TRDJ3; 10 nucleotides agree with TRDD3. Looked up from germline, CDR1 is GEAIGNYY and CDR2 is EKD. Losses at the gene ends were 5 bases for V and 0 bases for J; bases not matched to a gene: 33. The CDR3 contains 27 residues. The CDR3: CACGGFLRQTLYWGITLGSWDTRQMFF. The DNA of the CDR3 is TGTGCCTGTGGGGGGTTCCTACGACAAACGCTGTACTGGGGGATTACTTTAGGCTCCTGGGACACCCGACAGATGTTTTTC.

In regard to this clone: Other DNA sequences in the same sample also yield this CDR3. The rearrangement joins TRDV1 to TRDJ1; 9 positions agree with TRDD3. J gave up 1 base and V 0 bases, and 24 bases lay outside the gene matches. Germline V CDR1 and CDR2: TSWWSYY, QGS. The CDR3 contains 23 residues. The CDR3 DNA reads as TGTGCTCTTGGGGAACTCGGATTCTTCTCCTCGGGGGGATACTCCCGGAGCACCGATAAACTCATCTTT. Translation gives CALGELGFFSSGGYSRSTDKLIF.

The chain has TRDV1 and TRDJ1, with TRDD3 as a possible D gene (5 bases). CDR3 length equals 18 residues. Germline V gives CDR1 TSWWSYY, CDR2 QGS. Trimming left V 2 bases short and J 7 bases short, with 26 bases between. The CDR3 DNA is TGTGCTCTTGGGGAATCCTTAAGGGCGAGGGGACTCACTCGTAAACTCATCTTT. This codes for CALGESLRARGLTRKLIF.

The chain recombines TRDV1 with TRDJ1, with 8 bases aligning to TRDD2. CDR3 length: 21 amino acids. Trimming at V came to 4 bases and at J to 0 bases, leaving 22 bases not matched to a gene. Germline CDR1 reads TSWWSYY; CDR2 reads QGS. For the CDR3, the DNA is TGTGCTCTTGGGGTATGGCCTTCCTATGGGGTTCTCTCGCCTTACACCGATAAACTCATCTTT. Translation: CALGVWPSYGVLSPYTDKLIF.

This chain joins TRDV2 and TRDJ1; 7 bases match TRDD3. CDR3 size: 15 residues. The V and J ends lost 0 bases and 2 bases, in that order; junction bases with no gene match: 5. Per the germline V gene, CDR1 is GEAIGNYY and CDR2 is EKD. CDR3 DNA: TGTGCCTGTGACACCGGGGGGATTAGTACCGATAAACTCATCTTT. Translated: CACDTGGISTDKLIF.

The rearrangement uses TRDV1 and TRDJ1; D not resolved. V shed 0 bases and J shed 0 bases, with 38 bases lying between them. The CDR3 extends over 25 amino acids. The germline gives CDR1 TSWWSYY, CDR2 QGS. For the CDR3, the DNA is TGTGCTCTTGGGGAACTCGACTCTCGCCCTCCTTACCCAGAGGACCCCCGAAGGTACACCGATAAACTCATCTTT. This translates into CALGELDSRPPYPEDPRRYTDKLIF.

J is TRDJ1 and V is TRDV1, with D possibly TRDD2 on 5 matching bases. Germline CDR1 and CDR2: TSWWSYY and QGS. The CDR3 runs to 13 residues. V was trimmed by 2 bases and J by 7 bases, leaving 11 bases between them. The CDR3 is CALGEAFMTKLIF. The CDR3 nucleotides are TGTGCTCTTGGGGAAGCCTTCATGACTAAACTCATCTTT.

This clone was seen a few times. The V gene is TRDV1, the J gene TRDJ1, with 9 positions matching TRDD2. The germline gives CDR1 TSWWSYY, CDR2 QGS. The CDR3 sequence is 22 residues long. The J segment lost 0 bases and the V segment lost 1 base, leaving 21 bases of the junction unmatched. The CDR3 protein is CALGERSLPTVGGRPYTDKLIF. The CDR3 DNA reads as TGTGCTCTTGGGGAACGATCCCTTCCTACGGTGGGGGGCCGCCCTTACACCGATAAACTCATCTTT.

As for this clone: Additional DNA sequences in this sample encode the identical CDR3. V usage is TRDV1 and J usage is TRDJ1; perhaps TRDD3 as D (6 bases). V dropped 0 bases and J dropped 2 bases, with 16 bases sitting between them. CDR1 TSWWSYY and CDR2 QGS come from the germline V gene. CDR3 length equals 17 residues. Here the CDR3 reads CALGELLRGDSTDKLIF. CDR3 coding DNA: TGTGCTCTTGGGGAACTCCTACGTGGGGATTCGACCGATAAACTCATCTTT.

A few counts support this clone. Other DNA sequences in the sample encode the same CDR3. The chain joins TRDV1 to TRDJ1; D is unresolved. The CDR3 extends over 17 amino acids. In germline, CDR1 is TSWWSYY, CDR2 QGS. V was pared by 1 base and J by 0 bases, with 15 bases between. CDR3 residues: CALGEQRTAIYTDKLIF. CDR3 in DNA: TGTGCTCTTGGGGAACAAAGGACAGCCATCTACACCGATAAACTCATCTTT.

This clone turned up a few times. This chain links TRDV1 with TRDJ1; TRDD3 agrees at 8 bases. V shed 0 bases and J 3 bases; nucleotides not matched to a gene: 6. The CDR3 consists of 16 residues. The germline CDR1 and CDR2 sequences are TSWWSYY and QGS. CDR3 in amino acids: CALGELCLGEADKLIF. The CDR3 DNA follows: TGTGCTCTTGGGGAACTTTGTCTGGGGGAGGCCGATAAACTCATCTTT.

Turning to this clone: This same CDR3 is encoded by further DNA sequences in the sample. The chain links TRDV1 to TRDJ1, with TRDD3 matching over 9 bases. The ends lost 1 base at V and 0 bases at J; junction bases unmatched: 18. The V gene's germline CDR1 is TSWWSYY and CDR2 QGS. The length of the CDR3 is 21 residues. The CDR3 bases are TGTGCTCTTGGGGAACGGCCCCAGGTACTGGGGGACTTCCCCTACACCGATAAACTCATCTTT. Translation: CALGERPQVLGDFPYTDKLIF.

This chain uses TRDV1 with TRDJ1, with unresolved D. In germline, CDR1 is TSWWSYY, CDR2 QGS. This CDR3 spans 16 amino acids. V was shortened by 3 bases and J by 10 bases, with 24 bases between the two germline ends. The CDR3 loop reads CALGDCPGRGSVGLIF. DNA for the CDR3: TGTGCTCTTGGGGATTGCCCGGGTCGGGGCTCTGTGGGACTCATCTTT.